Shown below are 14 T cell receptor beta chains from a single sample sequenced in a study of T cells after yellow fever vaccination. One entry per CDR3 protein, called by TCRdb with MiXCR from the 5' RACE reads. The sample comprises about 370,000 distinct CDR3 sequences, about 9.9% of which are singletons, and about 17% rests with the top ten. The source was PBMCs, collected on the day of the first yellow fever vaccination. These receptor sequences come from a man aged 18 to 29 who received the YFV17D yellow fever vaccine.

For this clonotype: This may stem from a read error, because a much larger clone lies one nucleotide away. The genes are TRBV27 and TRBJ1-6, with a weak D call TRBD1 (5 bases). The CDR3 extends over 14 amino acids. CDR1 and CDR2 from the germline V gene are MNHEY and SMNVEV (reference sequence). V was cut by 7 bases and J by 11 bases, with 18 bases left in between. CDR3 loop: CASIFTPPGTPLHF. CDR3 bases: TGTGCCAGCATTTTTACCCCCCCAGGGACACCCCTCCACTTT.

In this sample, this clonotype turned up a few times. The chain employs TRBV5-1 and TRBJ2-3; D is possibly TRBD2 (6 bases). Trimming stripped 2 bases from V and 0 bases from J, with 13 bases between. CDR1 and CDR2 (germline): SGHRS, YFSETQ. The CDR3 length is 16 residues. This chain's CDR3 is CASSLNLAHSTDTQYF. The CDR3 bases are TGCGCCAGCAGCTTAAACCTAGCGCATAGCACAGATACGCAGTATTTT.

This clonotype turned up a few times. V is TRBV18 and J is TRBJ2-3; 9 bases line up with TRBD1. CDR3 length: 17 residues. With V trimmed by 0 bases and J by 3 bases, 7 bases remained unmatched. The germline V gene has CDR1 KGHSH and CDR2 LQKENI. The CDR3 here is CASSPPGQGFSTDTQYF. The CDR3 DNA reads TGTGCCAGCTCACCACCAGGACAGGGGTTTTCAACAGATACGCAGTATTTT.

The CDR3 sequence is CSVRDGYEQYV. CDR3 in DNA: TGCAGCGTGAGGGACGGGTACGAGCAGTACGTC. The chain has TRBV29-1 and TRBJ2-7; TRBD1 or TRBD2 may be the D gene (5 bases each). Germline V gene sequence: CDR1 SQVTM, CDR2 ANQGSEA. This CDR3 spans 11 amino acids. Deletions cut 6 bases from V and 4 bases from J, with 10 bases between.

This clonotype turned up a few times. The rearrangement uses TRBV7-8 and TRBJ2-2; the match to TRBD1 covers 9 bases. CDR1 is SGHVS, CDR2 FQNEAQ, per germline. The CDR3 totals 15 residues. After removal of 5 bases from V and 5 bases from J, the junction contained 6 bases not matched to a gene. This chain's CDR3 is CASSTGTGRTGELFF. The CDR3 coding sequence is TGTGCCAGCAGCACCGGGACAGGGAGAACCGGGGAGCTGTTTTTT. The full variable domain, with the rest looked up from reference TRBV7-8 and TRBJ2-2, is GAGVSQSPRYKVAKRGQDVALRCDPISGHVSLFWYQQALGQGPEFLTYFQNEAQLDKSGLPSDRFFAERPEGSVSTLKIQRTQQEDSAVYLCASSTGTGRTGELFFGEGSRLTVL.

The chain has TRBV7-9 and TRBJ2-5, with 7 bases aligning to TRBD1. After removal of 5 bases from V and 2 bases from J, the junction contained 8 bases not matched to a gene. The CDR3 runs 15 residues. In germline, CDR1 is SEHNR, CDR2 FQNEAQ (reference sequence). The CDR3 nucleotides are TGTGCCAGCAGCACCTCGACAGGGCTACAAGAGACCCAGTACTTC. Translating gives CASSTSTGLQETQYF. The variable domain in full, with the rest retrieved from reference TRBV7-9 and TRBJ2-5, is DTGVSQNPRHKITKRGQNVTFRCDPISEHNRLYWYRQTLGQGPEFLTYFQNEAQLEKSRLLSDRFSAERPKGSFSTLEIQRTEQGDSAMYLCASSTSTGLQETQYFGPGTRLLVL.

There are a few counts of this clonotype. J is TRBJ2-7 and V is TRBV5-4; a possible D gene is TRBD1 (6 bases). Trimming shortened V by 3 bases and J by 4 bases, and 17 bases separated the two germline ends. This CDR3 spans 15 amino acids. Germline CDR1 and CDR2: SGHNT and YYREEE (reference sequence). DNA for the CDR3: TGTGCCAGCAGCTCAGGGTCGGGACACAAATACGAGCAGTACTTC. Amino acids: CASSSGSGHKYEQYF.

The CDR3 is CASSLRLAGGGGELFF. The DNA for the CDR3 is TGTGCCAGCAGCTTAAGACTAGCGGGGGGCGGCGGGGAGCTGTTTTTT. J is TRBJ2-2 and V is TRBV7-2, with 13 nucleotides matching TRBD2. CDR1 and CDR2 (germline): SGHTA, FQGNSA. Trimming removed 2 bases from V and 7 bases from J; junction bases left unmatched: 4. This CDR3 comprises 16 residues.

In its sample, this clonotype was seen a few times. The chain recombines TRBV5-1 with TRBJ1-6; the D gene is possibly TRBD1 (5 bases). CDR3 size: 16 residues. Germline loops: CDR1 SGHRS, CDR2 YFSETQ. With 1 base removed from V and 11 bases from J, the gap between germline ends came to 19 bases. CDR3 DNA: TGCGCCAGCAGCTTGTTGGAAGGTGCGGGGACCCCACCCCTCCACTTT. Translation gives CASSLLEGAGTPPLHF.

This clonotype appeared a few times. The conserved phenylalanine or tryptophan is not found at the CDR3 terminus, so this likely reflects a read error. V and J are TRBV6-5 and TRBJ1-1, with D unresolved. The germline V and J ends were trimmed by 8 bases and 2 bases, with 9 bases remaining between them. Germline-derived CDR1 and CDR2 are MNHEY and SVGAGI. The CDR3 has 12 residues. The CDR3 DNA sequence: TGTGCCAGCCAAGACCCCAACACTGAAGCTTTCCTT. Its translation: CASQDPNTEAFL.

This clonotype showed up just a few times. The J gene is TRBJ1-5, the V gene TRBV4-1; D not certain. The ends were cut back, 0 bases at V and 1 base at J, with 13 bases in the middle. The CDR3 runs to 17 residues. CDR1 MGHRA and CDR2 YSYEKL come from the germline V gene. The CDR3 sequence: CASSQERVSTSNQPQHF. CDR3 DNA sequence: TGCGCCAGCAGCCAAGAAAGGGTCTCAACGAGCAATCAGCCCCAGCATTTT.

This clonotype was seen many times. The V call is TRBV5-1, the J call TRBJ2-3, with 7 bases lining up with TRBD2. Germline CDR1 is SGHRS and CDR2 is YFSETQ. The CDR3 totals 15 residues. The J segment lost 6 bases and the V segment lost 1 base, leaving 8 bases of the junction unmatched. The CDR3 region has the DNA TGCGCCAGCAGCTTGTGGCGGACTAGTTCGGATACGCAGTATTTT. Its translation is CASSLWRTSSDTQYF.

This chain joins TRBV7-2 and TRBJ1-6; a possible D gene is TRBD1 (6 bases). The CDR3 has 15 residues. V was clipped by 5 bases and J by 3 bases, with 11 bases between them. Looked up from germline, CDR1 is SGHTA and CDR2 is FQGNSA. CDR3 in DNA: TGTGCCAGCAGCGCCGGACAGCGCTATAATTCACCCCTCCACTTT. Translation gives CASSAGQRYNSPLHF. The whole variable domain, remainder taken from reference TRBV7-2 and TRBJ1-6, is GAGVSQSPSNKVTEKGKDVELRCDPISGHTALYWYRQSLGQGLEFLIYFQGNSAPDKSGLPSDRFSAERTGGSVSTLTIQRTQQEDSAVYLCASSAGQRYNSPLHFGNGTRLTVT.

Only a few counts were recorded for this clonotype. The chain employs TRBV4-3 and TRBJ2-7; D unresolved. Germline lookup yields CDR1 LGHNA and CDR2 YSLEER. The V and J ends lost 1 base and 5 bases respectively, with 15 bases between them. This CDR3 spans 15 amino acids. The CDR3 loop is CASSQVGRNWDEQYF. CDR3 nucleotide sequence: TGCGCCAGCAGCCAAGTTGGTAGGAATTGGGACGAGCAGTACTTC.